Each of the 20 T cell receptor beta chains below was sequenced from the same sample in a study of neurological immune-mediated disorders. TCRdb reprocessed the 5' RACE reads via MiXCR and lists one record per CDR3 protein. The sample comprises more than 50,000 distinct CDR3 sequences, about 4% of which are singletons, and 2.2% rests with the top ten. The sample consisted of PBMCs. The receptor set was obtained from a woman between 45 and 60 years old with multiple sclerosis.

This clonotype was counted at least ten times. V gene TRBV12-3 or TRBV12-4 combines with J gene TRBJ1-1; 9 bases agree with TRBD1. CDR3 size: 14 residues. With 4 bases clipped from V and 1 base from J, the junction kept 1 base outside the gene matches. The CDR3, as DNA: TGTGCCAGCAGTTCGACAGGGGGGAACACTGAAGCTTTCTTT. Residues: CASSSTGGNTEAFF.

This clonotype has at least ten counts. The rearrangement links TRBV25-1 to TRBJ2-7; D assignment may be TRBD1 or TRBD2 (5 bases each). The CDR3 extends over 13 amino acids. CDR1 is MGHDK and CDR2 is SYGVNS in the germline V gene. The ends were cut back, 8 bases at V and 4 bases at J, with 15 bases in the middle. The CDR3 nucleotides are TGTGCCAGCCGGACCTCCTGGGGGTACGAGCAGTACTTC. Protein: CASRTSWGYEQYF.

This clonotype was detected many times. A read error may be the cause here, since a much bigger clone is one base away. The rearrangement uses TRBV7-3 and TRBJ2-2, with D uncertain. Per the germline V gene, CDR1 is SGHTA and CDR2 is FQGTGA. This CDR3 spans 12 amino acids. V was shortened by 2 bases and J by 6 bases, with 4 bases between the two germline ends. CDR3 nucleotide sequence: TGTGCCAGCAGCTTAGAGGCCGGGGAGCTGTTTTTT. Its translation is CASSLEAGELFF. Combining the CDR3 with reference TRBV7-3 and TRBJ2-2 gives the whole variable domain GAGVSQTPSNKVTEKGKYVELRCDPISGHTALYWYRQSLGQGPEFLIYFQGTGAADDSGLPNDRFFAVRPEGSVSTLKIQRTERGDSAVYLCASSLEAGELFFGEGSRLTVL.

The rearrangement links TRBV5-1 to TRBJ1-2; the D gene is possibly TRBD1 (6 bases). Trimming removed 0 bases at V and 6 bases at J, with 9 bases between. This CDR3 region has 13 residues. Germline assignment: CDR1 SGHRS and CDR2 YFSETQ. The CDR3 nucleotides read TGCGCCAGCAGCTTGGAGGGGGTGGATGGCTACACCTTC. The encoded protein is CASSLEGVDGYTF.

This clonotype occurred many times. This chain connects TRBV4-3 to TRBJ2-5; 11 bases map to TRBD2. The CDR3 spans 15 residues. The ends lost 5 bases at V and 4 bases at J; junction bases unmatched: 6. Looked up from germline, CDR1 is LGHNA and CDR2 is YSLEER. The CDR3 sequence: CASSDSGRAGETQYF. The CDR3 region has the DNA TGCGCCAGCAGCGATAGCGGGAGGGCTGGAGAGACCCAGTACTTC.

This clonotype was observed many times. The genes are TRBV12-3 or TRBV12-4 and TRBJ1-1, with D hard to call. The CDR3 contains 11 residues. V was trimmed by 7 bases and J by 11 bases, leaving 14 bases between them. DNA for the CDR3: TGTGCCAGCACCGAGGCATTGGTGGCTTTCTTT. Translating it yields CASTEALVAFF.

Many counts were recorded for this clonotype. This rearrangement joins TRBV7-6 to TRBJ2-7, with 13 nucleotides matching TRBD2. The CDR3 runs to 19 residues. In germline, CDR1 is SGHVS, CDR2 FNYEAQ. V was clipped by 5 bases and J by 5 bases; unmatched bases: 18. CDR3 nucleotides: TGTGCCAGCAGCCAACCTCGGGACAGGACTAGCGGGAGATTCAACGAGCAGTACTTC. Protein product: CASSQPRDRTSGRFNEQYF. The variable domain in full, completed from reference TRBV7-6 and TRBJ2-7, reads GAGVSQSPRYKVTKRGQDVALRCDPISGHVSLYWYRQALGQGPEFLTYFNYEAQQDKSGLPNDRFSAERPEGSISTLTIQRTEQRDSAMYRCASSQPRDRTSGRFNEQYFGPGTRLTVT.

This clonotype has a count of ten or more. This chain connects TRBV20-1 to TRBJ1-1; 7 positions match TRBD1. J was trimmed by 11 bases and V by 3 bases; bases with no gene match: 15. Looked up from germline, CDR1 is DFQATT and CDR2 is SNEGSKA (reference sequence). The CDR3 is 14 residues long. CDR3 DNA: TGCAGTGCTAGCAGACAGGGAGTCTGGGTAGATGCTTTCTTT. Its translation: CSASRQGVWVDAFF.

Many counts were recorded for this clonotype. The chain uses TRBV7-2 and TRBJ2-2; D unresolved. The V end was cut by 2 bases, the J end by 1 base, with 8 bases between. Germline V CDR1 and CDR2: SGHTA, FQGNSA. The CDR3 loop spans 15 amino acids. The CDR3 sequence is CASSLYSLNTGELFF. The CDR3, as DNA: TGTGCCAGCAGCTTATACAGCCTGAACACCGGGGAGCTGTTTTTT.

This clonotype was seen only a few times. This sequence joins TRBV7-2 and TRBJ1-2, with no clear D. The V and J ends lost 1 base and 6 bases respectively, with 12 bases between them. In germline, CDR1 is SGHTA, CDR2 FQGNSA. The CDR3 extends over 14 amino acids. The CDR3 here is CASSLERAVDGYTF. The CDR3 nucleotides read TGTGCCAGCAGCTTAGAACGGGCAGTAGATGGCTACACCTTC.

Ten or more counts support this clonotype. The chain links TRBV3-1 to TRBJ2-1, with 10 bases fitting TRBD2. J was trimmed by 0 bases and V by 4 bases; bases with no gene match: 9. Germline values: CDR1 LGHDT, CDR2 YNNKEL (reference sequence). The CDR3 extends over 18 amino acids. In DNA, the CDR3 is TGTGCCAGCAGCCGAAGGACTAGCGGTCCCTCCTCCTACAATGAGCAGTTCTTC. It translates to CASSRRTSGPSSYNEQFF.

This clonotype was seen many times. The chain combines TRBV7-2 with TRBJ2-4; 7 nucleotides align to TRBD2. CDR3 size: 15 residues. The germline CDR1 and CDR2 sequences are SGHTA and FQGNSA. With V trimmed by 1 base and J by 8 bases, 8 bases remained unmatched. CDR3 DNA sequence: TGTGCCAGCAGCTTAGATGGGGGGAGGGCAGACATTCAGTACTTC. It translates to CASSLDGGRADIQYF.

This clonotype was detected many times. This rearrangement joins TRBV5-4 to TRBJ2-7; maybe TRBD2 (7 bases). In germline, CDR1 is SGHNT, CDR2 YYREEE (reference sequence). Trimming left V 0 bases short and J 2 bases short, with 15 bases between. This CDR3 spans 16 amino acids. The CDR3 sequence is CASSLAGGQGTYEQYF. CDR3 nucleotide sequence: TGTGCCAGCAGCTTGGCCGGGGGGCAGGGGACCTACGAGCAGTACTTC.

This clonotype occurred many times. The chain is built from TRBV5-1 and TRBJ2-2, with unresolved D. Germline lookup yields CDR1 SGHRS and CDR2 YFSETQ. V was pared by 0 bases and J by 4 bases, with 10 bases between. The CDR3 runs to 15 residues. Written as DNA, the CDR3 is TGCGCCAGCAGCTTGGGGGCAGACGCCACCGGGGAGCTGTTTTTT. It specifies CASSLGADATGELFF.

V usage is TRBV19 and J usage is TRBJ2-1, with D maybe TRBD1 (6 bases). CDR1 is LNHDA and CDR2 is SQIVND in the germline V gene (reference sequence). V lost 6 bases, J lost 10 bases, and 13 bases lay in between. The CDR3 runs to 12 residues. Written as DNA, the CDR3 is TGTGCCAGTAGCATGAGCCAGGGGGAGCAGTTCTTC. Amino acid sequence: CASSMSQGEQFF.

The table lists this clonotype with many counts. This sequence joins TRBV20-1 and TRBJ2-1, with 8 nucleotides matching TRBD2. The ends lost 6 bases at V and 1 base at J; junction bases unmatched: 11. Germline loops: CDR1 DFQATT, CDR2 SNEGSKA (reference sequence). This CDR3 region has 16 residues. The CDR3 is CSARRPGLESYNEQFF. Here the CDR3 DNA reads TGCAGTGCGAGGCGACCGGGACTAGAGTCCTACAATGAGCAGTTCTTC.

This clonotype was observed many times. The chain joins TRBV3-1 to TRBJ2-2; D gene ambiguous. Trimming cost V 3 bases and J 1 base, with 3 bases left between them. This CDR3 is built from 13 residues. Germline V gene lookup returns CDR1 LGHDT and CDR2 YNNKEL (reference sequence). CDR3 nucleotides: TGTGCCAGCAGCCAGTTGAACACCGGGGAGCTGTTTTTT. It codes for CASSQLNTGELFF. Full variable domain (rest looked up from reference TRBV3-1 and TRBJ2-2): DTAVSQTPKYLVTQMGNDKSIKCEQNLGHDTMYWYKQDSKKFLKIMFSYNNKELIINETVPNRFSPKSPDKAHLNLHINSLELGDSAVYFCASSQLNTGELFFGEGSRLTVL.

This clonotype came up many times. The CDR3 is CASSPTSGRAYNEQFF. The CDR3 bases are TGTGCCAGCAGCCCAACCAGCGGGAGGGCCTACAATGAGCAGTTCTTC. V gene TRBV3-1 combines with J gene TRBJ2-1, with 10 bases that match TRBD2. V shed 4 bases, J shed 2 bases, and the junction held 5 bases outside the gene matches. The CDR3 loop spans 16 amino acids. CDR1 LGHDT and CDR2 YNNKEL come from the germline V gene (reference sequence).

This clonotype was picked up many times. This CDR3 is CASSQVLAGVNEQFF. CDR3 DNA sequence: TGTGCCAGCAGCCAAGTACTAGCGGGAGTCAATGAGCAGTTCTTC. The rearrangement links TRBV14 to TRBJ2-1, with 11 bases that match TRBD2. Germline CDR1 is SGHDN and CDR2 is FVKESK. This CDR3 has 15 residues. Trimming at V came to 1 base and at J to 6 bases, leaving 2 bases not matched to a gene. The variable domain in full, with the rest retrieved from reference TRBV14 and TRBJ2-1, is EAGVTQFPSHSVIEKGQTVTLRCDPISGHDNLYWYRRVMGKEIKFLLHFVKESKQDESGMPNNRFLAERTGGTYSTLKVQPAELEDSGVYFCASSQVLAGVNEQFFGPGTRLTVL.

This clonotype has ten or more counts. J is TRBJ2-3 and V is TRBV7-9, with 7 bases identical to TRBD2. The CDR3 consists of 15 residues. Germline V lookup: CDR1 SEHNR, CDR2 FQNEAQ (reference sequence). Trimming removed 5 bases from V and 4 bases from J; junction bases left unmatched: 9. CDR3 in amino acids: CASSPRGGSADTQYF. Here the CDR3 DNA reads TGTGCCAGCAGCCCACGGGGCGGGAGTGCAGATACGCAGTATTTT.